These T cell receptor beta chains were read from a single sample in a study of shared T cell receptors in the human thymus. This table comes from immunoSEQ multiplex PCR, and its TCRdb copy is limited to in-frame clones, with some not included. The data contain hundreds of thousands of clones, about 90% of them singletons. These records were also assigned to another study, of human thymus T cells.

The specimen sequenced was thymocytes. The receptors derive from a boy younger than two with a congenital heart defect. Both conserved end residues are part of each CDR3. The D gene is left open where the match is weak. A clone size is listed for some rows: how often the clone was seen (once, few, many), or a class if it is expanded.

abundance: -
j_gene: TRBJ1-4
d_gene: TRBD1
v_gene: TRBV28
CDR3aa: CASSTTRLSTGGHNEKLFF
CDR3nt: TGTGCCAGCAGTACAACACGCCTTTCGACAGGGGGACATAATGAAAAACTGTTTTTT

abundance: -
j_gene: TRBJ2-4
d_gene: -
v_gene: TRBV28
CDR3aa: CASSFSGQSPNIQYF
CDR3nt: TGTGCCAGCAGTTTCTCCGGACAGAGTCCAAACATTCAGTACTTC

abundance: -
j_gene: TRBJ2-1
d_gene: TRBD1
v_gene: TRBV29-1
CDR3aa: CSVEERDRGTYNEQFF
CDR3nt: TGCAGCGTTGAAGAGCGGGACAGGGGAACCTACAATGAGCAGTTCTTC

abundance: -
j_gene: TRBJ1-1
d_gene: TRBD1
v_gene: TRBV6-5
CDR3aa: CASRKGARTEAFF
CDR3nt: TGTGCCAGCAGGAAGGGGGCGCGTACTGAAGCTTTCTTT

abundance: once
j_gene: TRBJ1-5
d_gene: -
v_gene: TRBV4-2
CDR3aa: CASSQELQGGQPQHF
CDR3nt: TGTGCCAGCAGCCAAGAGTTACAGGGCGGACAGCCCCAGCATTTT

abundance: -
j_gene: TRBJ2-7
d_gene: TRBD1
v_gene: TRBV11-1
CDR3aa: CASSLTLGDRVPYEQYF
CDR3nt: TGTGCCAGCAGCTTAACCCTCGGGGACAGGGTACCCTACGAGCAGTACTTC

abundance: -
j_gene: TRBJ2-7
d_gene: -
v_gene: TRBV5-6
CDR3aa: CASSSRGVVSYEQYF
CDR3nt: TGTGCCAGCAGCTCCAGGGGTGTTGTCTCCTACGAGCAGTACTTC

abundance: -
j_gene: TRBJ2-2
d_gene: -
v_gene: TRBV9
CDR3aa: CASSVVLDGGELFF
CDR3nt: TGTGCCAGCAGCGTAGTACTAGACGGCGGGGAGCTGTTTTTT

abundance: few
j_gene: TRBJ2-7
d_gene: TRBD1
v_gene: TRBV30
CDR3aa: CAWSGTGTGLYEQYF
CDR3nt: TGTGCCTGGAGTGGCACCGGGACAGGGCTGTACGAGCAGTACTTC

abundance: few
j_gene: TRBJ2-1
d_gene: -
v_gene: TRBV27
CDR3aa: CASSLSYRDSSGYNEQFF
CDR3nt: TGTGCCAGCAGTTTATCATACCGGGACTCGTCTGGGTACAATGAGCAGTTCTTC

abundance: -
j_gene: TRBJ1-5
d_gene: -
v_gene: TRBV4-1
CDR3aa: CASSQAAEESNQPQHF
CDR3nt: TGCGCCAGCAGCCAAGCCGCGGAAGAGAGCAATCAGCCCCAGCATTTT

abundance: -
j_gene: TRBJ1-5
d_gene: TRBD1
v_gene: TRBV7-2
CDR3aa: CASSLVDTGDSNQPQHF
CDR3nt: TGTGCCAGCAGCTTAGTCGACACAGGGGATAGCAATCAGCCCCAGCATTTT

abundance: -
j_gene: TRBJ2-5
d_gene: TRBD1
v_gene: TRBV27
CDR3aa: CASSLTGGPQETQYF
CDR3nt: TGTGCCAGCAGTTTGACAGGGGGGCCCCAAGAGACCCAGTACTTC

abundance: -
j_gene: TRBJ2-6
d_gene: TRBD1
v_gene: TRBV7-3
CDR3aa: CASSSRQGANSGANVLTF
CDR3nt: TGTGCCAGCAGCTCCCGCCAGGGGGCCAACTCTGGGGCCAACGTCCTGACTTTC

abundance: -
j_gene: TRBJ1-2
d_gene: TRBD1
v_gene: TRBV7-9
CDR3aa: CASSLVTRQGEANYGYTF
CDR3nt: TGTGCCAGCAGCTTAGTCACGAGACAGGGCGAAGCTAACTATGGCTACACCTTC

abundance: -
j_gene: TRBJ1-1
d_gene: -
v_gene: TRBV7-9
CDR3aa: CASSLAGGGREDTEAFF
CDR3nt: TGTGCCAGCAGCTTAGCCGGGGGGGGCAGGGAGGATACTGAAGCTTTCTTT

abundance: -
j_gene: TRBJ2-7
d_gene: -
v_gene: TRBV28
CDR3aa: CASSSGTEITYEQYF
CDR3nt: TGTGCCAGCAGTTCCGGGACTGAAATTACCTACGAGCAGTACTTC

abundance: -
j_gene: TRBJ1-5
d_gene: -
v_gene: TRBV7-8
CDR3aa: CASSLLSWRAGDNQPQHF
CDR3nt: TGTGCCAGCAGCTTACTCAGTTGGCGAGCGGGGGATAATCAGCCCCAGCATTTT